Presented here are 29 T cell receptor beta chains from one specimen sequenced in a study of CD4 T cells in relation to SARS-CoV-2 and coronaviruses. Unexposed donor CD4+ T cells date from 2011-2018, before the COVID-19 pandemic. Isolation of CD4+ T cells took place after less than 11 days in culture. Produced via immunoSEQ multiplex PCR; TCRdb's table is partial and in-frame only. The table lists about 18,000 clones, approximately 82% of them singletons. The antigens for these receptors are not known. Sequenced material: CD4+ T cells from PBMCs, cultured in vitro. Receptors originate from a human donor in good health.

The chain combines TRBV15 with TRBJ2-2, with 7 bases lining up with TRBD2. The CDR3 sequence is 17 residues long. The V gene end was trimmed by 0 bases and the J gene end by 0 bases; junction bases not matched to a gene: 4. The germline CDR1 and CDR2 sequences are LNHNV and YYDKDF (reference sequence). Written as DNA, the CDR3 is TGTGCCACCAGCAGAGATCAGCTAGCGGCGAACACCGGGGAGCTGTTTTTT. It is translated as CATSRDQLAANTGELFF. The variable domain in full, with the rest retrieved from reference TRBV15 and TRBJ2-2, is DAMVIQNPRYQVTQFGKPVTLSCSQTLNHNVMYWYQQKSSQAPKLLFHYYDKDFNNEADTPDNFQSRRPNTSFCFLDIRSPGLGDTAMYLCATSRDQLAANTGELFFGEGSRLTVL.

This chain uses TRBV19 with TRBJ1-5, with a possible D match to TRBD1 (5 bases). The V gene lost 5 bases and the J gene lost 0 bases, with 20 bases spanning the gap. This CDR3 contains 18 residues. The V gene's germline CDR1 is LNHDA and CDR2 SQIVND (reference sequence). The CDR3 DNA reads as TGTGCCAGTAGTCCCCTATCGCAAGGGGCGGATAGCAATCAGCCCCAGCATTTT. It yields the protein CASSPLSQGADSNQPQHF.

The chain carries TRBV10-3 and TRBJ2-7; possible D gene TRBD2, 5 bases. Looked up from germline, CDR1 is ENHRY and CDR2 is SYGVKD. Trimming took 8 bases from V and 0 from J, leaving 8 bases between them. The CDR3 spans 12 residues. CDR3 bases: TGTGCCATCGCGGGCCCCTCCTACGAGCAGTACTTC. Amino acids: CAIAGPSYEQYF.

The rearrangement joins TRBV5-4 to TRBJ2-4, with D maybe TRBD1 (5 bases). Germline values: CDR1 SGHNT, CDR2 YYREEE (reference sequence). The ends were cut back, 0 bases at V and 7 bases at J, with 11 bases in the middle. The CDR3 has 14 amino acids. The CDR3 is CASSLEQTENIQYF. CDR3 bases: TGTGCCAGCAGCTTGGAGCAGACAGAGAACATTCAGTACTTC.

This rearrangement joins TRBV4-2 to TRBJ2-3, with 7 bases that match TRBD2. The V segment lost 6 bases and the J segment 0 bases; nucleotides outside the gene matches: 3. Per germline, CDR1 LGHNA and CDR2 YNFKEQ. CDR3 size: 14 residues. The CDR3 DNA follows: TGTGCCAGCAGACTTAGCGGGAGCACAGATACGCAGTATTTT. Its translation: CASRLSGSTDTQYF.

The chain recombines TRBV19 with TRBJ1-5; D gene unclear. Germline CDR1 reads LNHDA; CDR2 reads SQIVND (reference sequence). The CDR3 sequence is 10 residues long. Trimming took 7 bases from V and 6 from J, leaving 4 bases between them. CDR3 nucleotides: TGTGCCAGTACACGTCAGCCCCAGCATTTT. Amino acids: CASTRQPQHF.

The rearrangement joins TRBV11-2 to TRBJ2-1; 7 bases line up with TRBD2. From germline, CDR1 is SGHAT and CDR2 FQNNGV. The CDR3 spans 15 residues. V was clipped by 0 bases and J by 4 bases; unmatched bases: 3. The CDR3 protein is CASSLEGGSYNEQFF. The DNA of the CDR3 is TGTGCCAGCAGCTTAGAAGGCGGGAGTTACAATGAGCAGTTCTTC. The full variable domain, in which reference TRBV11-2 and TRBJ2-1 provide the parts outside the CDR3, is EAGVAQSPRYKIIEKRQSVAFWCNPISGHATLYWYQQILGQGPKLLIQFQNNGVVDDSQLPKDRFSAERLKGVDSTLKIQPAKLEDSAVYLCASSLEGGSYNEQFFGPGTRLTVL.

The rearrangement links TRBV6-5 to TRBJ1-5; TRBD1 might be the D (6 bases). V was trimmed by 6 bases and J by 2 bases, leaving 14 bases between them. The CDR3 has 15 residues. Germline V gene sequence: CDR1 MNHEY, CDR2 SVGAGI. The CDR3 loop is CASRQQGPGNQPQHF. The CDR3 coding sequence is TGTGCCAGCAGGCAACAGGGCCCTGGCAATCAGCCCCAGCATTTT.

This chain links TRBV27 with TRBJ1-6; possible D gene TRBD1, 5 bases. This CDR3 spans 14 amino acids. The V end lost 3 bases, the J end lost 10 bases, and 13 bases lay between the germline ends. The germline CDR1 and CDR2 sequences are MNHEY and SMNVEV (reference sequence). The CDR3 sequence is CASSLQGQNSPLHF. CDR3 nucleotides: TGTGCCAGCAGTTTGCAGGGTCAGAACTCACCCCTCCACTTT.

CDR3 DNA: TGTGCCTGGAGTGTGCGGCCGGGCAACTACGAGCAGTACTTC. It yields the protein CAWSVRPGNYEQYF. J is TRBJ2-7 and V is TRBV30; no reliable D call. Germline CDR1 reads GTSNPN; CDR2 reads SVGIG (reference sequence). V lost 0 bases and J lost 3, with 12 bases in between. The CDR3 loop spans 14 amino acids.

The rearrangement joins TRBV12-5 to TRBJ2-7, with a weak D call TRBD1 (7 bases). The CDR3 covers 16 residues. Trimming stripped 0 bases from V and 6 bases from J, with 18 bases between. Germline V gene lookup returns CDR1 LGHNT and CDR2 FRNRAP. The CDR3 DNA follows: TGTGCTAGTGGTTTGGTACTTAACAGGGGACTCGCCGAGCAGTACTTC. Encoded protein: CASGLVLNRGLAEQYF.

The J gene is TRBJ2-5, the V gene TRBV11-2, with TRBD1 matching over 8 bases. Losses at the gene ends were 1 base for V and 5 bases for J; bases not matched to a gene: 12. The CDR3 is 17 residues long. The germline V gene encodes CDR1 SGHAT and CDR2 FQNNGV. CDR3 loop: CASSLGVAGGARETQYF. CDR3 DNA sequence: TGTGCCAGCAGCTTAGGTGTGGCAGGGGGCGCACGGGAGACCCAGTACTTC.

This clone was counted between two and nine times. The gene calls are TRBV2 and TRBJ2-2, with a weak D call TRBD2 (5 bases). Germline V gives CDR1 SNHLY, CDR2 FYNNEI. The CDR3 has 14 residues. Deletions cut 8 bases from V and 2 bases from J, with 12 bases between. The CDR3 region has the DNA TGTGCCAGCGGCCTAGCATCAAACACCGGGGAGCTGTTTTTT. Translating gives CASGLASNTGELFF.

This CDR3 is CASSYRDRDQPQHF. In nucleotides, the CDR3 is TGTGCCAGCAGTTACCGGGACAGGGATCAGCCCCAGCATTTT. The chain uses TRBV6-6 and TRBJ1-5; 9 bases are a match to TRBD1. V gave up 2 bases and J gave up 5 bases; unmatched junction bases: 1. The CDR3 covers 14 residues. Germline V gives CDR1 MNHNY, CDR2 SVGAGI (reference sequence).

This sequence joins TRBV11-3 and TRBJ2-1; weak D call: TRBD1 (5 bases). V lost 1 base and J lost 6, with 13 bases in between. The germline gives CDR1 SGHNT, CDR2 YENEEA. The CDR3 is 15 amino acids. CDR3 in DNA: TGTGCCAGCAGCTTAGGGACGACAGCTACCAATGAGCAGTTCTTC. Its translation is CASSLGTTATNEQFF. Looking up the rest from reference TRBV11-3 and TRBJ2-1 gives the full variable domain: EAGVVQSPRYKIIEKKQPVAFWCNPISGHNTLYWYLQNLGQGPELLIRYENEEAVDDSQLPKDRFSAERLKGVDSTLKIQPAELGDSAVYLCASSLGTTATNEQFFGPGTRLTVL.

The chain's CDR3 is CASSEGGGRVYGYTF. For the CDR3, the DNA is TGTGCCAGCAGTGAAGGTGGGGGAAGGGTGTATGGCTACACCTTC. This sequence joins TRBV6-1 and TRBJ1-2, with a possible D match to TRBD1 (5 bases). This CDR3 has 15 residues. From germline, CDR1 is MNHNS and CDR2 SASEGT. Deletions cut 1 base from V and 5 bases from J, with 14 bases between.

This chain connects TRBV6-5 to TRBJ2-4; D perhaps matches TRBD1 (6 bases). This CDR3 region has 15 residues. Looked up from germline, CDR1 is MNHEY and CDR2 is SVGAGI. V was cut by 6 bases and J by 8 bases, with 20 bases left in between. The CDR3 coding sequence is TGTGCCAGCAGGGGGGCCGATAGTGGCCGGGACATTCAGTACTTC. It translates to CASRGADSGRDIQYF.

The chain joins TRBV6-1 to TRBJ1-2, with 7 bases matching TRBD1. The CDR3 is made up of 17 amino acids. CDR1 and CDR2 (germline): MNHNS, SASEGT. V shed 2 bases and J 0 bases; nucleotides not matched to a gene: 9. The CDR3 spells CASSEWGPTGANYGYTF. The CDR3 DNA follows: TGTGCCAGCAGTGAATGGGGACCAACAGGGGCTAACTATGGCTACACCTTC.

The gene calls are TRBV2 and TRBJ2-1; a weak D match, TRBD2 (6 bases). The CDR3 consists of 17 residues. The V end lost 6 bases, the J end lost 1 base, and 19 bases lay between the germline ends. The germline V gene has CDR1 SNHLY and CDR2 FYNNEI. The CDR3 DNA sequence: TGTGCCAGCAGGGATCTTGGGCTAGCGAAGTCCTACAATGAGCAGTTCTTC. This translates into CASRDLGLAKSYNEQFF.

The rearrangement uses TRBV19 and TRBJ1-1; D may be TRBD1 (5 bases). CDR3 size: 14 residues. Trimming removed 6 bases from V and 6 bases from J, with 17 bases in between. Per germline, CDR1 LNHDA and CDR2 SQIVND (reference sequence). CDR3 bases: TGTGCCAGTAGGACAGACGGGACCCGGGCTGAAGCTTTCTTT. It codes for CASRTDGTRAEAFF. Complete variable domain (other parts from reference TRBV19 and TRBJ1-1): DGGITQSPKYLFRKEGQNVTLSCEQNLNHDAMYWYRQDPGQGLRLIYYSQIVNDFQKGDIAEGYSVSREKKESFPLTVTSAQKNPTAFYLCASRTDGTRAEAFFGQGTRLTVV.

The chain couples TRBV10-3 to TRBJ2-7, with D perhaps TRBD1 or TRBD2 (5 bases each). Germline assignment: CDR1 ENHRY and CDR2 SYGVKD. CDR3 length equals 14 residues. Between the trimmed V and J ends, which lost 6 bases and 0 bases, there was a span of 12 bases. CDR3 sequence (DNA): TGTGCCATCAGACGGGACGGCGACTCCTACGAGCAGTACTTC. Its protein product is CAIRRDGDSYEQYF.

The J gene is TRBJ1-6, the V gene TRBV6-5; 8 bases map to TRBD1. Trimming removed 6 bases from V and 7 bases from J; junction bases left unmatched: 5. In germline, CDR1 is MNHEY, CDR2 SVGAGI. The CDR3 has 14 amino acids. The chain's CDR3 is CASRSGGGNSPLHF. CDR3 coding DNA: TGTGCCAGCAGGTCAGGGGGCGGGAATTCACCCCTCCACTTT.

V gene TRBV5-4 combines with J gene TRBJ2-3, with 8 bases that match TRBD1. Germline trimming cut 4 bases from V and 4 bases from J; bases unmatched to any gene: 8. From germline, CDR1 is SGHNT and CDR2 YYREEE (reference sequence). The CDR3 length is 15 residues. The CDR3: CASSIPGGVADTQYF. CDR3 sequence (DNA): TGTGCCAGCAGCATTCCAGGGGGCGTCGCAGATACGCAGTATTTT.

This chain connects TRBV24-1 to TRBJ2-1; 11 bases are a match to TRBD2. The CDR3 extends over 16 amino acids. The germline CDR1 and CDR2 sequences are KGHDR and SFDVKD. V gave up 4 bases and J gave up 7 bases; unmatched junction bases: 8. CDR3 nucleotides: TGTGCCACCAGTGACATTAGCGGGAGGGCCGGGAATGAGCAGTTCTTC. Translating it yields CATSDISGRAGNEQFF.

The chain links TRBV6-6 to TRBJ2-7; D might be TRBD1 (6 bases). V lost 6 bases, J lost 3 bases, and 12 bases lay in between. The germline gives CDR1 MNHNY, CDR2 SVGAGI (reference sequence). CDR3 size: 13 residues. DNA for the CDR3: TGTGCCAGCAGCCCCCCACAGGGCTACGAGCAGTACTTC. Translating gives CASSPPQGYEQYF.

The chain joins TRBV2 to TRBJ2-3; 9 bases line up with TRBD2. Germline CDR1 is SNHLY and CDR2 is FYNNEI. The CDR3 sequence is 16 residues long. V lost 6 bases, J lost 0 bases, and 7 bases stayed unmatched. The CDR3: CASSLGTSRSTDTQYF. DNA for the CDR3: TGTGCCAGCAGCCTGGGGACTAGCCGTAGCACAGATACGCAGTATTTT.

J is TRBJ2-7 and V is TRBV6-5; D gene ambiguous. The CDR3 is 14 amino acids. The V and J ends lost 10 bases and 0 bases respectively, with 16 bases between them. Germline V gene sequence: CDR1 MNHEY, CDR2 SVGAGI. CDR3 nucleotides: TGTGCCATTCGTTTGTACAGTTCCTCCTACGAGCAGTACTTC. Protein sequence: CAIRLYSSSYEQYF.

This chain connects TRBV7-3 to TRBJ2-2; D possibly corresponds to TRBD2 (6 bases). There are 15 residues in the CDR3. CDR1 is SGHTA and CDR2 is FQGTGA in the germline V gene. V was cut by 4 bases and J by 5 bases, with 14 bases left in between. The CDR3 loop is CASSYRDAGTGELFF. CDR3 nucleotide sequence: TGTGCCAGCAGCTACCGGGACGCGGGGACCGGGGAGCTGTTTTTT.

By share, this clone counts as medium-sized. The CDR3 loop reads CAGKTGAGGNQPQHF. The DNA of the CDR3 is TGTGCCGGAAAGACAGGGGCAGGGGGCAATCAGCCCCAGCATTTT. The chain recombines TRBV6-5 with TRBJ1-5; TRBD1 aligns across 8 bases. Germline V CDR1 and CDR2: MNHEY, SVGAGI. Unmatched junction bases numbered 11, after V lost 11 bases and J lost 2 bases. CDR3 length: 15 amino acids.